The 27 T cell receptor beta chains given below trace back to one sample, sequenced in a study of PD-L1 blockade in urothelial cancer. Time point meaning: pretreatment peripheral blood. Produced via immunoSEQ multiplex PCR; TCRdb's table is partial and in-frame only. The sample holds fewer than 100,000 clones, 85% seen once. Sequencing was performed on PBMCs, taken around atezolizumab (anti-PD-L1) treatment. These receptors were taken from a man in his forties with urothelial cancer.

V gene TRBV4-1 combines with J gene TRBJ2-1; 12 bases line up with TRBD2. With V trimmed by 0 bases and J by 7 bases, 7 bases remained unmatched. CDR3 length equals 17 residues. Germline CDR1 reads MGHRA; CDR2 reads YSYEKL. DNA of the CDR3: TGCGCCAGCAGCCAAGAAGTGACTAGCGGGAGCGGAAATGAGCAGTTCTTC. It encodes CASSQEVTSGSGNEQFF.

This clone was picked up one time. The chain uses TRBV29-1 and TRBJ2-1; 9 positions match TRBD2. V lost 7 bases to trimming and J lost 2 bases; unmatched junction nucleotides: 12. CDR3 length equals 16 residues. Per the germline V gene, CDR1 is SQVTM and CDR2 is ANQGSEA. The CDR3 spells CSAIPGTSRPYNEQFF. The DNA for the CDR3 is TGCAGCGCAATACCTGGGACTAGCCGCCCCTACAATGAGCAGTTCTTC.

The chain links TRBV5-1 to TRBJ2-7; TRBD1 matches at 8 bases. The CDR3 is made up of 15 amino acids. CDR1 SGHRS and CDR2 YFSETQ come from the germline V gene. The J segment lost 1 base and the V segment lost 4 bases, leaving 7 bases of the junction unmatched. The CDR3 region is CASSKTGVPSYEQYF. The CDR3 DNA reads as TGCGCCAGCAGCAAGACAGGGGTCCCTTCCTACGAGCAGTACTTC.

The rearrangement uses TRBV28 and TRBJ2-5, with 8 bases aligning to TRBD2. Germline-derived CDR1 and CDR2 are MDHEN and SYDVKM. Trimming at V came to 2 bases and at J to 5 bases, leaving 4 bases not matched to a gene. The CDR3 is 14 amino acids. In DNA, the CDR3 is TGTGCCAGCAGTTTAAGTGGCGGGAGGGAGACCCAGTACTTC. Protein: CASSLSGGRETQYF.

In nucleotides, the CDR3 is TGTGCCAGCAGCTTACCGAGGACGAGATTAGGGGTCCCAGATACGCAGTATTTT. Its protein is CASSLPRTRLGVPDTQYF. The chain joins TRBV7-6 to TRBJ2-3; weak D call: TRBD1 (5 bases). Trimming stripped 2 bases from V and 4 bases from J, with 22 bases between. The CDR3 spans 18 residues. CDR1 and CDR2 (germline): SGHVS, FNYEAQ.

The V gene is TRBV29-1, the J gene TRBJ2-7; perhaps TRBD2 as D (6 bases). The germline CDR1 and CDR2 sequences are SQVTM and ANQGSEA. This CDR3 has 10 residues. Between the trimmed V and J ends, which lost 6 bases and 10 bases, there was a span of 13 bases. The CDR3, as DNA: TGCAGCGTCGGGGGACCTTCTCAGTACTTC. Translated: CSVGGPSQYF.

In nucleotides, the CDR3 is TGTGCCAGTAGCCCGAAGCGGGGGGGGTTGGACGAGCAGTACTTC. Translated, it gives CASSPKRGGLDEQYF. The chain carries TRBV19 and TRBJ2-7; 10 bases line up with TRBD2. The germline V gene encodes CDR1 LNHDA and CDR2 SQIVND (reference sequence). This CDR3 spans 15 amino acids. Trimming removed 6 bases from V and 5 bases from J; junction bases left unmatched: 10.

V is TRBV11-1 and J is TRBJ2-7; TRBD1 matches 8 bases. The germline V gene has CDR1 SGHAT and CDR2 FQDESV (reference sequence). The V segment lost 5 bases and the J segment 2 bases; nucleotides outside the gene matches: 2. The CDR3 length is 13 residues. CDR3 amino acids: CASSPGQAYEQYF. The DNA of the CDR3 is TGTGCCAGCAGCCCGGGACAGGCCTACGAGCAGTACTTC.

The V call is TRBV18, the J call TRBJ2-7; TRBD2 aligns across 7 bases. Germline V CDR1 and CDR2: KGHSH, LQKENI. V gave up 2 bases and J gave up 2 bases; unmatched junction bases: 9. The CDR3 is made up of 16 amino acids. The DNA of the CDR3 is TGTGCCAGCTCACCAAATCCCCCGGGAGGAACCTACGAGCAGTACTTC. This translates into CASSPNPPGGTYEQYF. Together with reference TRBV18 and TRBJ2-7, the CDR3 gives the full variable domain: NAGVMQNPRHLVRRRGQEARLRCSPMKGHSHVYWYRQLPEEGLKFMVYLQKENIIDESGMPKERFSAEFPKEGPSILRIQQVVRGDSAAYFCASSPNPPGGTYEQYFGPGTRLTVT.

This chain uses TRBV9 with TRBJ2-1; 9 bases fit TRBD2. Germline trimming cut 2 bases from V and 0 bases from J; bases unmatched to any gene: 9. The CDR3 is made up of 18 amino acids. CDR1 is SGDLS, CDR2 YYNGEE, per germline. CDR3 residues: CASSVVSGLANSYNEQFF. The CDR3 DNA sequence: TGTGCCAGCAGCGTCGTATCAGGACTAGCGAACTCCTACAATGAGCAGTTCTTC.

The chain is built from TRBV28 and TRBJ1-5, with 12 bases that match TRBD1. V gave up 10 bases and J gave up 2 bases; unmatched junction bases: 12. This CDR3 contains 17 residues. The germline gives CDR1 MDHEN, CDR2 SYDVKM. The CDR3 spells CATFGDRGLYGNQPQHF. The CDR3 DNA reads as TGTGCCACCTTCGGGGACAGGGGGCTTTATGGCAATCAGCCCCAGCATTTT.

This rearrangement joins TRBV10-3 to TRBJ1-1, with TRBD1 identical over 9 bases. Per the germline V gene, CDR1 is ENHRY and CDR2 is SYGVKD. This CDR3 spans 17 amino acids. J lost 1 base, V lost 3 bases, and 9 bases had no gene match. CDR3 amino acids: CAISDNTATGGNTEAFF. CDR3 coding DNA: TGTGCCATCAGTGACAACACGGCGACAGGGGGGAACACTGAAGCTTTCTTT.

Here the CDR3 reads CATRQGYNEQFF. In DNA, the CDR3 is TGTGCCACGAGACAGGGTTACAATGAGCAGTTCTTC. This chain links TRBV19 with TRBJ2-1, with TRBD1 matching over 7 bases. From germline, CDR1 is LNHDA and CDR2 SQIVND (reference sequence). The CDR3 spans 12 residues. With 10 bases clipped from V and 4 bases from J, the junction kept 4 bases outside the gene matches.

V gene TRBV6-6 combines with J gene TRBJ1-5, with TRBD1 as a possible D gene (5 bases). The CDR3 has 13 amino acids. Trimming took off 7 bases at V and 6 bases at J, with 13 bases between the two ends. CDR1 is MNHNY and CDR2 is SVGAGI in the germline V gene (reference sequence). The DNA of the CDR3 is TGTGCCAGCATCCCTCTTCAGGGTCAGCCCCAGCATTTT. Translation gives CASIPLQGQPQHF.

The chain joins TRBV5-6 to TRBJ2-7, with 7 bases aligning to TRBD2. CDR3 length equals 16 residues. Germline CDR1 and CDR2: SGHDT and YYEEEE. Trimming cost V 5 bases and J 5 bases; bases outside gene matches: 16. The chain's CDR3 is CASSLPWGGRADEQYF. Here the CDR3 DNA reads TGTGCCAGCAGTCTCCCCTGGGGGGGGAGGGCCGACGAGCAGTACTTC.

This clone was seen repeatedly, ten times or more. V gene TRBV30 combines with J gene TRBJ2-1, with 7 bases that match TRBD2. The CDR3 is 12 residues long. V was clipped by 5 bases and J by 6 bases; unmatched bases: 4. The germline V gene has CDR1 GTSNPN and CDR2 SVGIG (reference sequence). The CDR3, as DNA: TGTGCCTGGGGGGGACTACTCAATGAGCAGTTCTTC. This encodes CAWGGLLNEQFF.

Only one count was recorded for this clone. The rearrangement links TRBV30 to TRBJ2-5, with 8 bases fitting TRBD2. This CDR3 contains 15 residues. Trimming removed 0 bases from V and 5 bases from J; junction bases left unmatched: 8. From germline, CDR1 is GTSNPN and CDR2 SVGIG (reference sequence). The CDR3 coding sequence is TGTGCCTGGAGTGTGGGCGGGACTAGATCCGAGACCCAGTACTTC. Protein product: CAWSVGGTRSETQYF.

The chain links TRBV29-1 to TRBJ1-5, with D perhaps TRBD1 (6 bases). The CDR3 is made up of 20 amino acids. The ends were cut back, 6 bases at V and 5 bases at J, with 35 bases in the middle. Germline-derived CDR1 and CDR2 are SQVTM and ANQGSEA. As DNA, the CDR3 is TGCAGCGTCTCGTCGGGCCCCCGCGGTGGGGGCCGAATGGGGGATCAGCCCCAGCATTTT. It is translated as CSVSSGPRGGGRMGDQPQHF.

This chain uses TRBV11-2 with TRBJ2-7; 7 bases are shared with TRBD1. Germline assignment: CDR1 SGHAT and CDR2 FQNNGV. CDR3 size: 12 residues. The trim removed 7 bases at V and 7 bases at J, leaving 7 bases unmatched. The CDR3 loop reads CASTERGLEQYF. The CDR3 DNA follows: TGTGCCAGCACCGAGAGGGGGCTGGAGCAGTACTTC.

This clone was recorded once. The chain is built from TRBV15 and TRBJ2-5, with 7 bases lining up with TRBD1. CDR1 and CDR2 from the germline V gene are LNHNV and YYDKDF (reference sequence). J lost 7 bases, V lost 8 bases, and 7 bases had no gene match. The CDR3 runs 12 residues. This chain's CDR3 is CATGQVSGTQYF. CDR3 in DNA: TGTGCCACCGGACAGGTTTCTGGGACCCAGTACTTC.

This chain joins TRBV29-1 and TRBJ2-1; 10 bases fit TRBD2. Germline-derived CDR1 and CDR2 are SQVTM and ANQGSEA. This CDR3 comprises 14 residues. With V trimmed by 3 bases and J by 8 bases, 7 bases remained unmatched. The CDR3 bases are TGCAGCGTTGATCGTCTAGCGGGAGTCGATGAGCAGTTCTTC. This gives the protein CSVDRLAGVDEQFF.

For the CDR3, the DNA is TGTGCCAGCAGTTACTCGGGGGGGAACACTGAAGCTTTCTTT. Protein sequence: CASSYSGGNTEAFF. The rearrangement links TRBV6-5 to TRBJ1-1; a possible D gene is TRBD1 (5 bases). Deletions cut 0 bases from V and 1 base from J, with 6 bases between. CDR1 is MNHEY, CDR2 SVGAGI, per germline. There are 14 residues in the CDR3.

The DNA of the CDR3 is TGTGCCAGCAGTCTTAATGGAGAAGATACGCAGTATTTT. It is translated as CASSLNGEDTQYF. This chain uses TRBV6-4 with TRBJ2-3; D remains ambiguous. The germline V and J ends were trimmed by 5 bases and 5 bases, with 11 bases remaining between them. The CDR3 totals 13 residues. In germline, CDR1 is MRHNA, CDR2 SNTAGT.

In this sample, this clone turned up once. The chain's CDR3 is CASSILVISYNEQFF. CDR3 in DNA: TGTGCCAGCAGCATCCTAGTTATCAGCTACAATGAGCAGTTCTTC. The rearrangement links TRBV7-8 to TRBJ2-1; D is unclear. Germline CDR1 SGHVS, CDR2 FQNEAQ. The CDR3 is made up of 15 amino acids. Trimming took 5 bases from V and 3 from J, leaving 14 bases between them.

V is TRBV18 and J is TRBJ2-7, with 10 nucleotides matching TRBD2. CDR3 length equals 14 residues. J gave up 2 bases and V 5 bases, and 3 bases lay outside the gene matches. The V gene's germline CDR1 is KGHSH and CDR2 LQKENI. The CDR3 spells CASSGLAGAYEQYF. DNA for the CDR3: TGTGCCAGCTCAGGCCTAGCGGGAGCCTACGAGCAGTACTTC. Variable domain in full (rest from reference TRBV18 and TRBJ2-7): NAGVMQNPRHLVRRRGQEARLRCSPMKGHSHVYWYRQLPEEGLKFMVYLQKENIIDESGMPKERFSAEFPKEGPSILRIQQVVRGDSAAYFCASSGLAGAYEQYFGPGTRLTVT.

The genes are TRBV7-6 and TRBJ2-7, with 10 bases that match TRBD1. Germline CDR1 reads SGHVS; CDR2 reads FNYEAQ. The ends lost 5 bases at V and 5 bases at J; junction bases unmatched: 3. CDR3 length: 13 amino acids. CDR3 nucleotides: TGTGCCAGCAGCCGAGGGACAGGGGACGAGCAGTACTTC. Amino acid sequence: CASSRGTGDEQYF.

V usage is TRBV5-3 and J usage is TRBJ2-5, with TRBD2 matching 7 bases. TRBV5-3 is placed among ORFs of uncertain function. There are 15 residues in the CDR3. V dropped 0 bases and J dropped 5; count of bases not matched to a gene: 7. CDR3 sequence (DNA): TGTGCCAGAAGCTTGGCGTCGGGGGAGGGGGAGACCCAGTACTTC. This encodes CARSLASGEGETQYF.